This T cell receptor (beta chain) was documented in a study of early T cells in non-severe SARS-CoV-2 infection. Looking at the study overall: The authors sequenced bulk RNA from unsorted whole blood, leaving chains unpaired.

The CDR3 is made up of 13 amino acids. The ends were cut back, 3 bases at V and 0 bases at J, with 5 bases in the middle. General study results and limits: VDJdb matches were skewed toward anti-spike CD8 T cell responses.

Individual cDNA molecules received unique molecular identifiers. One entry per CDR3 protein results from TCRdb running MiXCR on the 5' RACE reads. Among 30,000 to 40,000 distinct CDR3 sequences listed, 4.1% were seen once. By proportion, this clonotype is medium-sized. Its antigen is unidentified. The clonotype was recovered from an adult who was a healthcare worker with PCR-confirmed SARS-CoV-2 infection or an uninfected control (not recorded which). Sequenced sample: whole blood. The chain joins TRBV12-3 or TRBV12-4 to TRBJ1-1; D is unresolved. CDR3 DNA: TGTGCCAGCAGTTTCGGGTTGAACACTGAAGCTTTCTTT. It specifies CASSFGLNTEAFF.